This T cell receptor beta chain was profiled in a study of T cell responses to AZD1222 COVID-19 vaccine (dated by TCRdb to the early 2020s). For the study in its entirety: A total of just over 230 trial participants underwent TCR sequencing, of whom 207 received two doses of AZD1222 and about 25 received two doses of the MenACWY control vaccine. Trial participants were enrolled into age subgroups of 18-55, 56-69 and 70-plus years, which contained around 150, 28 and 57 TCR-sequenced participants, respectively. Study-level results and caveats: After two AZD1222 doses, spike-specific TCR breadth and depth were significantly higher than at day 0 and than in MenACWY recipients. Because no day 14 peak-response samples were available, the repertoires could be characterized only after the peak T cell response. Nearly half of unique spike-specific TCRs reportedly recognized epitopes outside regions mutated in the B.1.351 and B.1.1.7 variants. Participants were mostly white British, with more females than males. The authors suggested clonal diversity may have been underestimated. Vaccine-associated CD4 TCRs spanned the whole spike protein, with dominant responses in regions 160-218 and 743-854. Conclusions about previously exposed vaccinees are limited, since just six AZD1222 recipients were seropositive for SARS-CoV-2 at baseline. The 56-69-year group was small, and its depth increase did not reach significance, likely because of low power.

The CDR3 regions of human TCRbeta chains were analyzed by immunosequencing. In the original analysis: Repertoire TCRs were checked for matches against a reference library of SARS-CoV-2-specific TCRs that had been generated using the MIRA antigen-specificity platform. Breadth meant the fraction of unique TCRs that were SARS-CoV-2-associated, whereas depth meant the fraction of total T cells that were SARS-CoV-2-associated. Each spike-specific TCR was assigned to its reactive spike region and to a CD4 or CD8 class using the MIRA data. Log10-transformed breadth and depth values were compared by one-way ANOVA with Sidak's multiple comparisons tests. TCRdb re-hosts the immuneACCESS table, in-frame sequences only. Its copies lack some clones; in the studies checked, an unresolved V gene accounts for under half of them, and the cause for the rest is not known. The V and J calls and clone size were taken over from that table, and D and trimming were inferred from the DNA. In this sample the table shows 110,000 to 150,000 clones, more than 80% of which occur a single time. The ten top clones hold around 0.85% of the sample.

Per the publication, the time point label means: baseline before first vaccination. The treatment or condition label for this specimen denotes: meningococcal conjugate vaccine given as trial control. Samples from vaccinated people were obtained from the UK trials COV001 and COV002, which included a single-blind randomized controlled phase 2/3 trial of AZD1222 (ChAdOx1 nCoV-19) in healthy adults. Trial participant PBMC samples were collected at day 0 and day 28 after the second dose for TCRbeta chain sequencing. Regarding this clone: Its antigen target is currently unknown. Base qualities are not at hand, and no much larger clone is one base apart.

V and J are truncated by 4 bases and 5 bases respectively, leaving an intervening sequence of 22 bases. CDR1 and CDR2 were assigned from the germline V gene as SGHRS and YFSETQ. The CDR3 runs 16 residues from the cysteine to the phenylalanine. CDR3 DNA only is kept here, 48 bases in frame from base 1. Sequences were derived from peripheral blood, sampled on day 0 of MenACWY control vaccination. The chain uses TRBV5-1 and TRBJ2-7; no D gene call is confident. The receptor comes from an adult in good health. The CDR3 has the sequence CASSLVGVSHPDEQYF. Read as DNA, the sequence is TGCGCCAGCAGCCTGGTCGGCGTCTCTCACCCGGACGAGCAGTACTTC.